What follows are 3 T cell receptor beta chains derived from one specimen sequenced in a study of control samples from healthy donors and cancer patients. Generated by immunoSEQ multiplex PCR, the TCRdb table keeps only in-frame clones and is missing some. In the table there are around 100,000 clones, around 89% of which are singletons. Sequencing was carried out using PBMCs. All receptors come from a man between 60 and 75 years old with lung cancer.

The chain joins TRBV5-1 to TRBJ1-2; 7 nucleotides agree with TRBD1. The ends lost 0 bases at V and 3 bases at J; junction bases unmatched: 5. Germline V CDR1 and CDR2: SGHRS, YFSETQ. The CDR3 has 15 residues. The CDR3 region is CASSLVPGGDYGYTF. In DNA form, the CDR3 reads TGCGCCAGCAGCTTGGTGCCAGGGGGGGACTATGGCTACACCTTC.

This clone appeared a single time. The chain couples TRBV3-1 (or the pseudogene TRBV3-2) to TRBJ2-3; perhaps TRBD2 as D (6 bases). The CDR3 loop spans 16 amino acids. Germline-derived CDR1 and CDR2 are LGHDT and YNNKEL (reference sequence). With 4 bases removed from V and 0 bases from J, the gap between germline ends came to 14 bases. The DNA for the CDR3 is TGTGCCAGCAGCCCCTGGGACTCGCAGAGCACAGATACGCAGTATTTT. This gives the protein CASSPWDSQSTDTQYF.

The chain links TRBV4-1 to TRBJ1-2; possible D gene TRBD1, 5 bases. The CDR3 spans 14 residues. Looked up from germline, CDR1 is MGHRA and CDR2 is YSYEKL. The V gene lost 0 bases and the J gene lost 8 bases, with 13 bases spanning the gap. CDR3 region: CASSQDSQGRGYTF. The CDR3, as DNA: TGCGCCAGCAGCCAAGATTCGCAGGGACGGGGCTACACCTTC.